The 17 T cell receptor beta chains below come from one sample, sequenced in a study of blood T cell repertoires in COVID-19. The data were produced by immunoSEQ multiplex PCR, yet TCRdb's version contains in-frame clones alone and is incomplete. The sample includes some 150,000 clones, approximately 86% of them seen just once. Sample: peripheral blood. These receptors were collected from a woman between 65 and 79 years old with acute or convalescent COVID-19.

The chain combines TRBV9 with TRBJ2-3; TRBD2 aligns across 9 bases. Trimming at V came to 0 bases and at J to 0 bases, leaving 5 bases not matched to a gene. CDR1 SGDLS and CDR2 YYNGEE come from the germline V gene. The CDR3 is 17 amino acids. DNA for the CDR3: TGTGCCAGCAGCGTAGCTGGGCTAGCGGGGAGCACAGATACGCAGTATTTT. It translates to CASSVAGLAGSTDTQYF.

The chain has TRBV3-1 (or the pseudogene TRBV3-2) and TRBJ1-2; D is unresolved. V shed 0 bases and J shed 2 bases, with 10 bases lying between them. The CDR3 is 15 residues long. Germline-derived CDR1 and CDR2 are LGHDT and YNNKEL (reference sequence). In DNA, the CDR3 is TGTGCCAGCAGCCAAGATTCGAGGGTAAACTATGGCTACACCTTC. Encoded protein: CASSQDSRVNYGYTF.

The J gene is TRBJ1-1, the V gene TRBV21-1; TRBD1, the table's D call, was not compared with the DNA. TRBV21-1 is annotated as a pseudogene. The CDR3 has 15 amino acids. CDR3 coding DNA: TGTGCCAGCAGCGTCCCGGGACACTGGAACACTGAAGCTTTCTTT. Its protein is CASSVPGHWNTEAFF.

The CDR3 coding sequence is TGTGCCTGGAGTCCGGGTCACCGGGCTGAAGCTTTCTTT. Its translation is CAWSPGHRAEAFF. The chain carries TRBV30 and TRBJ1-1; D is uncertain. Germline lookup yields CDR1 GTSNPN and CDR2 SVGIG (reference sequence). V lost 2 bases and J 6 bases, leaving 13 bases between the germline ends. CDR3 size: 13 residues.

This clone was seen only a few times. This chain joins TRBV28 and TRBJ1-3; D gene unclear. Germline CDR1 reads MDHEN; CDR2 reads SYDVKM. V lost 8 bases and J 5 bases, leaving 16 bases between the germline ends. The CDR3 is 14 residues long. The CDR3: CASGDTGRRNTIYF. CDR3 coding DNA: TGTGCCAGCGGCGACACCGGCAGGCGAAACACCATATATTTT.

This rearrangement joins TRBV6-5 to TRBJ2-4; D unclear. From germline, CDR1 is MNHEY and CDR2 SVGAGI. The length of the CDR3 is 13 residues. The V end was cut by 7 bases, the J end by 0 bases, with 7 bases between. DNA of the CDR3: TGTGCCAGCAATCGAGTAGCCAAAAACATTCAGTACTTC. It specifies CASNRVAKNIQYF.

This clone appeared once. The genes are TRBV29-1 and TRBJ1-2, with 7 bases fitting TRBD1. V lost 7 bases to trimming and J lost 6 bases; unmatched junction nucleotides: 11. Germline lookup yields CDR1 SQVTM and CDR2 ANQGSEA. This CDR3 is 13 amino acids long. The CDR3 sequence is CSARTGPPDGYTF. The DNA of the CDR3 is TGCAGCGCTAGGACAGGCCCGCCCGATGGCTACACCTTC. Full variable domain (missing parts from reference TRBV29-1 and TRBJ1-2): SAVISQKPSRDICQRGTSLTIQCQVDSQVTMMFWYRQQPGQSLTLIATANQGSEATYESGFVIDKFPISRPNLTFSTLTVSNMSPEDSSIYLCSARTGPPDGYTFGSGTRLTVV.

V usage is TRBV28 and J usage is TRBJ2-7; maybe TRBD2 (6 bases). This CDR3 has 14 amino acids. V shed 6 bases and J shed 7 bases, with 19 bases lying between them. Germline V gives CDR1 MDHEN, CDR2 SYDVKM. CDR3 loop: CASSWGVADSEQYV. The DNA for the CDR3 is TGTGCCAGCAGCTGGGGGGTAGCGGACTCTGAGCAGTACGTC.

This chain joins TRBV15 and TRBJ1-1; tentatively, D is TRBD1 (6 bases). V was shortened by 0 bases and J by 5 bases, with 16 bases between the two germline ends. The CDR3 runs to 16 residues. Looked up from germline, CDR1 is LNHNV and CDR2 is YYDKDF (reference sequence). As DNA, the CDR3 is TGTGCCACCAGCAGAGATAGGAGACAGGAAGGAACTGAAGCTTTCTTT. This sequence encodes CATSRDRRQEGTEAFF.

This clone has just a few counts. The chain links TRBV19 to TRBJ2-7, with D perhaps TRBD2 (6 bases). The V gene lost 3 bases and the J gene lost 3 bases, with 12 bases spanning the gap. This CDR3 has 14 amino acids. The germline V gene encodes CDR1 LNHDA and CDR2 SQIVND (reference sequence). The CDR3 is CASSMGTSLYEQYF. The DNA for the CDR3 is TGTGCCAGTAGTATGGGCACTAGCCTCTACGAGCAGTACTTC.

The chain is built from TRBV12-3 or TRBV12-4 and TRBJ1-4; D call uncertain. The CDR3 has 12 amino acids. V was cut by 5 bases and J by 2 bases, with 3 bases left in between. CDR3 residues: CASSLTNEKLFF. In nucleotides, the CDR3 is TGTGCCAGCAGTCTTACTAATGAAAAACTGTTTTTT.

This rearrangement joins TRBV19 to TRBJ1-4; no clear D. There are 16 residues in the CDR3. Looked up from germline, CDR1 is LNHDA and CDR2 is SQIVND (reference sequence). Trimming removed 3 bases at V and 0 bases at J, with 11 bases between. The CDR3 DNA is TGTGCCAGTAGTATTTATTCGGCGGCAACTAATGAAAAACTGTTTTTT. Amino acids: CASSIYSAATNEKLFF.

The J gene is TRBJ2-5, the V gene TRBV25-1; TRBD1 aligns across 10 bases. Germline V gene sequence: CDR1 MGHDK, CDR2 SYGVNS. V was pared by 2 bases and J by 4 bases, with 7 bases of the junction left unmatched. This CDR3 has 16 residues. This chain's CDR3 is CASSEGGTGATETQYF. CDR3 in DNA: TGTGCCAGCAGTGAAGGAGGGACAGGGGCCACAGAGACCCAGTACTTC.

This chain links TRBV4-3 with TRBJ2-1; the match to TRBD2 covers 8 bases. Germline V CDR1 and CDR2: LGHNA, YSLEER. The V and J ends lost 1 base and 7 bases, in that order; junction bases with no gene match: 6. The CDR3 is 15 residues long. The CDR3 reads CASSQGRGGRNEQFF. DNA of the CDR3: TGCGCCAGCAGCCAAGGCCGGGGGGGCCGAAATGAGCAGTTCTTC.

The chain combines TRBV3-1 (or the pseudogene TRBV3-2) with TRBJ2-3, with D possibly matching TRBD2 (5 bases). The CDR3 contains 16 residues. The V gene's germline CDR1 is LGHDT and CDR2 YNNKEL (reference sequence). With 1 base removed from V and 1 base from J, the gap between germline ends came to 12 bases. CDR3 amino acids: CASSQALGRGTDTQYF. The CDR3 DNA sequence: TGTGCCAGCAGCCAAGCGCTAGGGAGAGGCACAGATACGCAGTATTTT.

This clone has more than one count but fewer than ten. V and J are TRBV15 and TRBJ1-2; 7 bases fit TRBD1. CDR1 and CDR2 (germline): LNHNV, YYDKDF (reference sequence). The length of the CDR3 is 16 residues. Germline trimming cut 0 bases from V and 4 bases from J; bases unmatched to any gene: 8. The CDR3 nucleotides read TGTGCCACCAGCAGAGATCTGACCGGGACAGTCTATGGCTACACCTTC. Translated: CATSRDLTGTVYGYTF.

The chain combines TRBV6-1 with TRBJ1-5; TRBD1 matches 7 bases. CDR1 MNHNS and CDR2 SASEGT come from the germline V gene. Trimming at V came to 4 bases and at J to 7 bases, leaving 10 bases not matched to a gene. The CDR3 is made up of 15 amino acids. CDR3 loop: CASSGAEGAGQPQHF. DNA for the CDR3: TGTGCCAGCAGTGGAGCGGAGGGGGCAGGGCAGCCCCAGCATTTT.